These 27 T cell receptor beta chains were all obtained from the same sample, sequenced in a study of shared clonotypes between healthy human individuals. TCRdb's table, derived via immunoSEQ multiplex PCR, lists solely in-frame clones and lacks some. The sample contains 550,000 to 750,000 clones, 92% of which appear only once. Naive CD8 cells, CD45RO-negative and positively selected for CCR7, excluded terminally differentiated effector memory CD45RA+ cells. The material sequenced was naive CD8+ T cells sorted from blood. These receptors came from a young man in good health.

As concerns this clone: The CDR3 does not close with the conserved phenylalanine or tryptophan, likely indicating a read error. No DNA is shown, since the ends of the CDR3 on it are uncertain; the CDR3 is the one TCRdb lists. The rearrangement uses TRBV6-5 and TRBJ2-7; the table gives TRBD1 as D, unverified against the DNA. Germline assignment: CDR1 MNHEY and CDR2 SVGAGI. The CDR3 is 11 amino acids in total, end residues counted. This CDR3 is CASSGRTGSYL.

The chain joins TRBV28 to TRBJ2-7, with D tentatively TRBD1 (6 bases). V was pared by 1 base and J by 0 bases, with 10 bases between. The CDR3 is made up of 15 amino acids. Germline V lookup: CDR1 MDHEN, CDR2 SYDVKM. In nucleotides, the CDR3 is TGTGCCAGCAGTTTATCAGGGGCCAGCTCCTACGAGCAGTACTTC. This encodes CASSLSGASSYEQYF.

V is TRBV27 and J is TRBJ1-2; D unclear. The CDR3 is 14 amino acids. Germline V gene data show CDR1 as MNHEY and CDR2 as SMNVEV (reference sequence). V lost 4 bases and J 4 bases, leaving 13 bases between the germline ends. CDR3 in DNA: TGTGCCAGCAGTTCCAACACAGAGACCTATGGCTACACCTTC. Encoded protein: CASSSNTETYGYTF.

This chain links TRBV2 with TRBJ2-2, with unresolved D. Germline CDR1 reads SNHLY; CDR2 reads FYNNEI. The ends were cut back, 5 bases at V and 5 bases at J, with 9 bases in the middle. The CDR3 length is 13 residues. As DNA, the CDR3 is TGTGCCAGCAGTACAGTACTTACCGGGGAGCTGTTTTTT. Residues: CASSTVLTGELFF.

The V gene is TRBV10-3, the J gene TRBJ2-7; possible D gene TRBD2, 5 bases. The V gene's germline CDR1 is ENHRY and CDR2 SYGVKD. There are 13 residues in the CDR3. With 0 bases removed from V and 7 bases from J, the gap between germline ends came to 10 bases. Here the CDR3 reads CAISESSGWEQYF. CDR3 coding DNA: TGTGCCATCAGTGAGTCGTCGGGGTGGGAGCAGTACTTC.

V usage is TRBV27 and J usage is TRBJ2-5, with D perhaps TRBD2 (6 bases). TRBJ2-7 matches the DNA end more closely, so the J call is doubtful. The length of the CDR3 is 16 residues. Germline V gene lookup returns CDR1 MNHEY and CDR2 SMNVEV (reference sequence). CDR3 coding DNA: TGTGCCAGCAGTCCCCATTTGGGAGGACTCTCCTACGAGCAGTACTTC. This gives the protein CASSPHLGGLSYEQYF.

The V call is TRBV7-6, the J call TRBJ2-7; D call uncertain. Trimming removed 0 bases from V and 0 bases from J, with 9 bases in between. CDR1 and CDR2 from the germline V gene are SGHVS and FNYEAQ. The CDR3 runs 15 residues. The CDR3 here is CASSLADSDSYEQYF. For the CDR3, the DNA is TGTGCCAGCAGCTTAGCAGACTCCGACTCCTACGAGCAGTACTTC.

This chain connects TRBV9 to TRBJ2-7; 7 bases map to TRBD2. This CDR3 has 14 amino acids. J gave up 3 bases and V 6 bases, and 9 bases lay outside the gene matches. From germline, CDR1 is SGDLS and CDR2 YYNGEE. Here the CDR3 DNA reads TGTGCCAGCAACTGGGGGGGAGAGGGCTACGAGCAGTACTTC. Translating it yields CASNWGGEGYEQYF.

The V call is TRBV2, the J call TRBJ1-1; D is unclear. This CDR3 is built from 15 residues. Germline values: CDR1 SNHLY, CDR2 FYNNEI. The ends were cut back, 3 bases at V and 0 bases at J, with 11 bases in the middle. In nucleotides, the CDR3 is TGTGCCAGCAGTGAGACGATACCCGTGAACACTGAAGCTTTCTTT. Its protein is CASSETIPVNTEAFF.

The J gene is TRBJ1-2, the V gene TRBV29-1; a possible D gene is TRBD1 (5 bases). Germline values: CDR1 SQVTM, CDR2 ANQGSEA. The V end lost 3 bases, the J end lost 7 bases, and 12 bases lay between the germline ends. The CDR3 sequence is 12 residues long. CDR3 bases: TGCAGCGTTGAGGCGGGGCGGATTGGCTACACCTTC. Translating gives CSVEAGRIGYTF.

CDR3 loop: CASSLAGSTDTQYF. CDR3 bases: TGTGCCAGCAGCCTAGCGGGTAGCACAGATACGCAGTATTTT. This chain links TRBV13 with TRBJ2-3; 8 bases map to TRBD2. Germline trimming cut 5 bases from V and 0 bases from J; bases unmatched to any gene: 1. CDR3 length: 14 residues. The germline V gene has CDR1 PRHDT and CDR2 FYEKMQ (reference sequence).

J is TRBJ2-3 and V is TRBV7-9; TRBD2 matches 9 bases. Germline V lookup: CDR1 SEHNR, CDR2 FQNEAQ (reference sequence). This CDR3 contains 15 residues. V lost 5 bases and J lost 2; bases outside the gene matches: 5. DNA of the CDR3: TGTGCCAGCAGCCCGACTAGCGGCTCCACAGATACGCAGTATTTT. This translates into CASSPTSGSTDTQYF. Full variable domain (remainder filled in from reference TRBV7-9 and TRBJ2-3): DTGVSQNPRHKITKRGQNVTFRCDPISEHNRLYWYRQTLGQGPEFLTYFQNEAQLEKSRLLSDRFSAERPKGSFSTLEIQRTEQGDSAMYLCASSPTSGSTDTQYFGPGTRLTVL.

The gene calls are TRBV7-9 and TRBJ1-2; D not certain. Germline lookup yields CDR1 SEHNR and CDR2 FQNEAQ (reference sequence). There are 13 residues in the CDR3. V was pared by 3 bases and J by 4 bases, with 9 bases between. CDR3 residues: CASSFDVPYGYTF. CDR3 coding DNA: TGTGCCAGCAGCTTTGACGTCCCCTATGGCTACACCTTC.

This clone has more than one count but fewer than ten. CDR3 sequence (DNA): TGTGCCAGCAGCTTACGTGGGGGGAATGAGCAGTTCTTC. Translated: CASSLRGGNEQFF. The V and J genes are TRBV5-4 and TRBJ2-1; maybe TRBD2 (6 bases). CDR3 length equals 13 residues. Looked up from germline, CDR1 is SGHNT and CDR2 is YYREEE (reference sequence). V lost 2 bases to trimming and J lost 7 bases, with 10 bases between them.

This rearrangement joins TRBV27 to TRBJ2-3; 8 nucleotides line up with TRBD1. CDR3 length: 13 residues. V lost 9 bases, J lost 0 bases, and 2 bases stayed unmatched. Germline loops: CDR1 MNHEY, CDR2 SMNVEV (reference sequence). The DNA for the CDR3 is TGTGCCAGTCGGACAGGGAGCACAGATACGCAGTATTTT. Protein product: CASRTGSTDTQYF.

This chain joins TRBV4-1 and TRBJ2-7, with D unclear. The germline V gene encodes CDR1 MGHRA and CDR2 YSYEKL. V was trimmed by 0 bases and J by 3 bases, leaving 12 bases between them. The CDR3 is 15 residues long. DNA for the CDR3: TGCGCCAGCAGCCAAGATGTGGGGAAAGGCTACGAGCAGTACTTC. It codes for CASSQDVGKGYEQYF.

Here the CDR3 reads CASSPPERGQAFF. The CDR3 nucleotides read TGTGCCAGCAGCCCACCCGAAAGGGGCCAAGCTTTCTTT. The V and J genes are TRBV5-4 and TRBJ1-1; a weak D match, TRBD1 (5 bases). Trimming removed 4 bases at V and 9 bases at J, with 16 bases between. Germline values: CDR1 SGHNT, CDR2 YYREEE (reference sequence). CDR3 length: 13 residues. Combining the CDR3 with reference TRBV5-4 and TRBJ1-1 gives the whole variable domain ETGVTQSPTHLIKTRGQQVTLRCSSQSGHNTVSWYQQALGQGPQFIFQYYREEENGRGNFPPRFSGLQFPNYSSELNVNALELDDSALYLCASSPPERGQAFFGQGTRLTVV.

The J gene is TRBJ2-1, the V gene TRBV27; perhaps TRBD1 as D (6 bases). The CDR3 totals 18 residues. CDR1 and CDR2 (germline): MNHEY, SMNVEV (reference sequence). Deletions cut 7 bases from V and 6 bases from J, with 28 bases between. This CDR3 reads CASTTWGAGASRGNEQFF. The CDR3, as DNA: TGTGCCAGCACCACCTGGGGCGCAGGGGCCTCGCGTGGCAATGAGCAGTTCTTC.

This clone occurred once. The rearrangement joins TRBV11-3 to TRBJ2-3; no definite D call. This CDR3 contains 13 residues. Germline V gives CDR1 SGHNT, CDR2 YENEEA. Trimming cost V 1 base and J 5 bases, with 7 bases left between them. The CDR3 DNA sequence: TGTGCCAGCAGCTTAGTAGGTGGAGATACGCAGTATTTT. Its translation: CASSLVGGDTQYF.

The V call is TRBV9, the J call TRBJ2-1; D perhaps matches TRBD2 (5 bases). The length of the CDR3 is 13 residues. V was trimmed by 6 bases and J by 5 bases, leaving 12 bases between them. Germline V gene data show CDR1 as SGDLS and CDR2 as YYNGEE. Here the CDR3 reads CASNRARDNEQFF. CDR3 in DNA: TGTGCCAGCAACAGAGCGCGGGACAATGAGCAGTTCTTC.

This chain links TRBV7-8 with TRBJ1-5, with a tentative D call TRBD1 (6 bases). CDR3 length: 20 amino acids. V was pared by 2 bases and J by 0 bases, with 23 bases between. Germline CDR1 reads SGHVS; CDR2 reads FQNEAQ. CDR3 in amino acids: CASSLRNRDTFESSNQPQHF. In nucleotides, the CDR3 is TGTGCCAGCAGCTTAAGGAACCGGGACACGTTCGAGAGTAGCAATCAGCCCCAGCATTTT.

The rearrangement links TRBV19 to TRBJ2-7; D is perhaps TRBD1 (5 bases). Germline CDR1 LNHDA, CDR2 SQIVND (reference sequence). Between the trimmed V and J ends, which lost 4 bases and 1 base, there was a span of 14 bases. CDR3 length: 15 residues. The CDR3 loop reads CASSTPNRRSYEQYF. The CDR3 DNA follows: TGTGCCAGTAGTACTCCAAACAGGAGATCCTACGAGCAGTACTTC.

The rearrangement joins TRBV7-6 to TRBJ2-7; D gene uncertain. The V gene lost 5 bases and the J gene lost 3 bases, with 14 bases spanning the gap. Germline CDR1 SGHVS, CDR2 FNYEAQ. This CDR3 is 14 amino acids long. In nucleotides, the CDR3 is TGTGCCAGCAGCGACGCGGCAGAAAGCTACGAGCAGTACTTC. Translating it yields CASSDAAESYEQYF.

The gene calls are TRBV18 and TRBJ2-1; D remains ambiguous. Germline V CDR1 and CDR2: KGHSH, LQKENI. Trimming left V 2 bases short and J 0 bases short, with 8 bases between. This CDR3 region has 15 residues. This chain's CDR3 is CASSPDTSSYNEQFF. The CDR3, as DNA: TGTGCCAGCTCACCAGACACCTCCTCCTACAATGAGCAGTTCTTC.

This rearrangement joins TRBV7-8 to TRBJ2-7; D call uncertain. From germline, CDR1 is SGHVS and CDR2 FQNEAQ. This CDR3 spans 12 amino acids. V was clipped by 5 bases and J by 7 bases, with 12 bases between them. The CDR3, as DNA: TGTGCCAGCAGCCCCCGGAACTTGGAGCAGTACTTC. Protein product: CASSPRNLEQYF.

This sequence joins TRBV28 and TRBJ2-7; 9 nucleotides match TRBD2. The CDR3 is 14 amino acids. Germline values: CDR1 MDHEN, CDR2 SYDVKM. V was pared by 2 bases and J by 4 bases, with 3 bases of the junction left unmatched. CDR3 loop: CASSLRTSVYEQYF. As DNA, the CDR3 is TGTGCCAGCAGTTTACGGACTAGCGTTTACGAGCAGTACTTC. The variable domain in full, with the rest retrieved from reference TRBV28 and TRBJ2-7, is DVKVTQSSRYLVKRTGEKVFLECVQDMDHENMFWYRQDPGLGLRLIYFSYDVKMKEKGDIPEGYSVSREKKERFSLILESASTNQTSMYLCASSLRTSVYEQYFGPGTRLTVT.

Points on this clone: Germline and junction disagree at one end, which may indicate a read error. The gene calls are TRBV7-7 and TRBJ2-5; D is tentatively TRBD1 or TRBD2 (5 bases each). Germline V gene sequence: CDR1 SSHAT, CDR2 FNYEAQ (reference sequence). The CDR3 is 14 amino acids. The CDR3 loop reads CASSLTQGVETQYF. CDR3 nucleotides: TGTGCTAGCAGCTTAACGCAGGGAGTGGAGACCCAGTACTTC.